The 12 T cell receptor beta chains in this list originate from one sample, sequenced in a study of vaccination and CD4 T cells after COVID-19. The treatment here: approximately 9-day PBMC culture with coronavirus spike peptide pools or control peptides (ViraFEST assay). Scientists ran DNA taken from cultured CD4+ T cells through the Oncomine TCR Beta short-read assay for sequencing. TCRdb reprocessed the PCR reads via MiXCR and lists one record per CDR3 protein. The sample includes thousands of distinct CDR3 sequences, around 50% of them seen just once. Antigens for these TCRs are unknown. Material: CD4+ T cells from blood, cultured in vitro. The receptors originated from a human donor who had recovered from COVID-19.

The chain combines TRBV7-9 with TRBJ2-3; D unresolved. The CDR3 has 12 residues. From germline, CDR1 is SEHNR and CDR2 FQNEAQ (reference sequence). V dropped 5 bases and J dropped 2 bases, with 5 bases sitting between them. The DNA for the CDR3 is TGTGCCAGCAGCCAGCCCACAGATACGCAGTATTTT. Translating it yields CASSQPTDTQYF.

The chain links TRBV7-2 to TRBJ1-2; the D gene is possibly TRBD1 (5 bases). CDR1 and CDR2 from the germline V gene are SGHTA and FQGNSA. This CDR3 comprises 15 residues. V gave up 1 base and J gave up 6 bases, with 15 bases separating them. The CDR3 region is CASSLVGGVPNGYTF. DNA for the CDR3: TGTGCCAGCAGCTTAGTCGGGGGGGTCCCGAATGGCTACACCTTC.

This clonotype showed up just a few times. V and J are TRBV20-1 and TRBJ1-5, with D possibly TRBD1 on 6 matching bases. This CDR3 has 15 residues. Per germline, CDR1 DFQATT and CDR2 SNEGSKA (reference sequence). Trimming shortened V by 0 bases and J by 0 bases, and 9 bases separated the two germline ends. The CDR3 DNA reads TGCAGTGCTAGAGATGGACAGTATAGCAATCAGCCCCAGCATTTT. It specifies CSARDGQYSNQPQHF.

The chain uses TRBV2 and TRBJ1-2; the match to TRBD1 covers 10 bases. The germline V gene encodes CDR1 SNHLY and CDR2 FYNNEI. The J segment lost 4 bases and the V segment lost 6 bases, leaving 5 bases of the junction unmatched. The CDR3 spans 14 residues. As DNA, the CDR3 is TGTGCCAGCAGGCCGGGACAGGGGTTCTATGGCTACACCTTC. The encoded protein is CASRPGQGFYGYTF.

The chain employs TRBV12-3 or TRBV12-4 and TRBJ1-1, with D possibly being TRBD1 (5 bases). Between the trimmed V and J ends, which lost 6 bases and 2 bases, there was a span of 10 bases. The CDR3 has 13 residues. Here the CDR3 reads CASRPTGNTEAFF. The CDR3 nucleotides read TGTGCCAGCAGACCTACAGGTAACACTGAAGCTTTCTTT.

The rearrangement joins TRBV4-2 to TRBJ2-7; 10 bases map to TRBD2. In germline, CDR1 is LGHNA, CDR2 YNFKEQ. Losses at the gene ends were 1 base for V and 4 bases for J; bases not matched to a gene: 4. This CDR3 has 15 amino acids. The DNA of the CDR3 is TGTGCCAGCAGCCAAGGGGCTAGCGGGAGTTACGAGCAGTACTTC. Protein sequence: CASSQGASGSYEQYF.

The V and J genes are TRBV29-1 and TRBJ2-1, with D uncertain. Germline V gene sequence: CDR1 SQVTM, CDR2 ANQGSEA. The CDR3 is 11 residues long. V lost 6 bases and J 7 bases, leaving 10 bases between the germline ends. CDR3 loop: CSVLIGNEQFF. The CDR3 nucleotides read TGCAGCGTCCTGATTGGGAATGAGCAGTTCTTC.

The chain links TRBV19 to TRBJ1-6, with no clear D. Germline assignment: CDR1 LNHDA and CDR2 SQIVND (reference sequence). CDR3 length equals 17 residues. V was pared by 0 bases and J by 8 bases, with 17 bases between. CDR3 sequence: CASSIDLGSSKYSPLHF. CDR3 coding DNA: TGTGCCAGTAGTATAGATTTAGGTTCTTCGAAGTATTCACCCCTCCACTTT.

The chain uses TRBV2 and TRBJ1-4; D remains ambiguous. CDR3 length equals 13 residues. Trimming stripped 6 bases from V and 8 bases from J, with 13 bases between. Germline assignment: CDR1 SNHLY and CDR2 FYNNEI. CDR3 sequence: CASRPQTREKLFF. As DNA, the CDR3 is TGTGCCAGCAGACCTCAAACAAGGGAAAAACTGTTTTTT.

This clonotype was counted between two and nine times. The rearrangement links TRBV12-3 or TRBV12-4 to TRBJ1-2, with D possibly matching TRBD1 (5 bases). Trimming pared 3 bases from V and 8 bases from J, leaving 16 bases between. The CDR3 length is 14 residues. CDR3 bases: TGTGCCAGCAGTTTCGTGGCAGGGAGGAAAGGCTACACCTTC. Protein sequence: CASSFVAGRKGYTF.

This clonotype was detected only a few times. The chain employs TRBV7-9 and TRBJ1-5, with TRBD1 matching 11 bases. After removal of 1 base from V and 7 bases from J, the junction contained 9 bases not matched to a gene. Looked up from germline, CDR1 is SEHNR and CDR2 is FQNEAQ (reference sequence). The CDR3 runs to 17 residues. CDR3 residues: CASSLGEGQGAEQPQHF. The CDR3 coding sequence is TGTGCCAGCAGCTTAGGGGAAGGACAGGGGGCAGAGCAGCCCCAGCATTTT. The full variable domain, its missing parts supplied by reference TRBV7-9 and TRBJ1-5, is DTGVSQNPRHKITKRGQNVTFRCDPISEHNRLYWYRQTLGQGPEFLTYFQNEAQLEKSRLLSDRFSAERPKGSFSTLEIQRTEQGDSAMYLCASSLGEGQGAEQPQHFGDGTRLSIL.

The chain combines TRBV7-2 with TRBJ1-5; D not resolved. Germline CDR1 reads SGHTA; CDR2 reads FQGNSA. CDR3 length: 12 amino acids. Trimming cost V 8 bases and J 2 bases, with 7 bases left between them. The CDR3, as DNA: TGTGCCAGCTTACGTGGCAATCAGCCCCAGCATTTT. It translates to CASLRGNQPQHF.